The rows below give T cell receptor beta chains drawn from one sample of a study of cytomegalovirus exposure and HLA in healthy donors. Repertoires were generated with immunoSEQ multiplex PCR, while TCRdb's copy carries only in-frame clones and drops some. The sample consists of around 170,000 clones, about three quarters of them appearing once. Material: PBMCs. Every receptor here comes from a woman between 50 and 59 years old in good health and CMV-seropositive. Both conserved end residues are part of each CDR3. D genes are given only for firm matches. Size is stated for part of the rows, as once, few or many counts, or as a class when the clone is expanded.

clone size	J gene	CDR3 length	V gene	D gene	CDR3 DNA	CDR3 protein
-	TRBJ1-1	13	TRBV14	TRBD1	TGTGCCAGCAGCTTTACAGGGGCGACTGAAGCTTTCTTT	CASSFTGATEAFF
-	TRBJ1-2	15	TRBV28	-	TGTGCCAGCAGTTTAGGGACGCGGGGGCAGTATGGCTACACCTTC	CASSLGTRGQYGYTF
-	TRBJ2-2	16	TRBV10-3	-	TGTGCCATCAGTGAGTCGGGCAGGGGCAACACCGGGGAGCTGTTTTTT	CAISESGRGNTGELFF
-	TRBJ1-3	15	TRBV2	-	TGTGCCAGCAGTTCCGACAGGCCCTCTGGAAACACCATATATTTT	CASSSDRPSGNTIYF
once	TRBJ2-7	13	TRBV5-1	TRBD2	TGCGCCAGCAGCCCCGGGGGGGTCAACGAGCAGTACTTC	CASSPGGVNEQYF
-	TRBJ2-7	17	TRBV15	-	TGTGCCACCAGCAGAGGGGACTCGGGCCTAAGCTCCTACGAGCAGTACTTC	CATSRGDSGLSSYEQYF
-	TRBJ2-3	14	TRBV29-1	-	TGCAGCGTTGAGGGCCCCTCTGGGACAGATACGCAGTATTTT	CSVEGPSGTDTQYF
few	TRBJ2-7	15	TRBV10-3	TRBD2	TGTGCCATCAGTAGGGTAGCGGGGAGCTCCTACGAGCAGTACTTC	CAISRVAGSSYEQYF
-	TRBJ2-7	15	TRBV6-6	-	TGTGCCAGCAGTTACGCCTCGTCCCGGGACAACGAGCAGTACTTC	CASSYASSRDNEQYF
-	TRBJ2-5	16	TRBV7-3	-	TGTGCCAGCAGCTTAGCTGCGGGGTCAGGACGGGAGACCCAGTACTTC	CASSLAAGSGRETQYF
once	TRBJ1-3	17	TRBV5-1	TRBD1	TGCGCCAGCAGCTTGGCCTTCGGACAGGCCTCTGGAAACACCATATATTTT	CASSLAFGQASGNTIYF
-	TRBJ2-3	15	TRBV11-2	TRBD2	TGTGCCAGCAGTGATATAGCGGGAGCAACAGATACGCAGTATTTT	CASSDIAGATDTQYF
few	TRBJ2-7	12	TRBV30	-	TGTGCCTGGAGCCCCACTAGGTACGAGCAGTACTTC	CAWSPTRYEQYF
-	TRBJ1-2	14	TRBV28	TRBD1	TGTGCCAGCAGTAAGGGGGCGCCGGGCTATGGCTACACCTTC	CASSKGAPGYGYTF
-	TRBJ1-5	14	TRBV7-9	-	TGTGCCAGCAGCTTGGGAGGGGAAGATCAGCCCCAGCATTTT	CASSLGGEDQPQHF
-	TRBJ1-2	14	TRBV30	-	TGTGCCTGGAGTGTACTGGGGAGAGGCTATGGCTACACCTTC	CAWSVLGRGYGYTF
-	TRBJ2-1	17	TRBV19	TRBD2	TGTGCCAGTAGTGCCGTGGGGACTAGCGGGCCCCAGGGTGAGCAGTTCTTC	CASSAVGTSGPQGEQFF
-	TRBJ2-3	15	TRBV30	TRBD2	TGTGCCTGGACCATCGGGACTAGCGGGCAAGATACGCAGTATTTT	CAWTIGTSGQDTQYF
few	TRBJ1-2	11	TRBV29-1	-	TGCAGCGTTGAGGGGGGCTATGGCTACACCTTC	CSVEGGYGYTF
-	TRBJ2-7	15	TRBV5-4	-	TGTGCCAGCAGCTTGGGGGGGACTTACCGGTACGAGCAGTACTTC	CASSLGGTYRYEQYF
few	TRBJ1-2	15	TRBV5-6	-	TGTGCCAGCAGCTTTGGCGCTGGACTTAACTATGGCTACACCTTC	CASSFGAGLNYGYTF
-	TRBJ1-5	15	TRBV30	-	TGTGCCTGGAGCCGGGGTCAGGGGAGCAATCAGCCCCAGCATTTT	CAWSRGQGSNQPQHF
-	TRBJ2-7	15	TRBV5-4	TRBD1	TGTGCCAGCAGCTTGAGGACAGGGGGAAGTTACGAGCAGTACTTC	CASSLRTGGSYEQYF
-	TRBJ2-7	14	TRBV11-2	TRBD1	TGTGCCAGCAGCGTAGGTTACAGGGGTGATGAGCAGTACTTC	CASSVGYRGDEQYF
-	TRBJ1-1	14	TRBV5-1	-	TGCGCCAGCAGCGAGTGGACTGGGGACACTGAAGCTTTCTTT	CASSEWTGDTEAFF
few	TRBJ2-7	14	TRBV30	TRBD1	TGTGCCTGGTCACTGGGACAGAATTTCTACGAGCAGTACTTC	CAWSLGQNFYEQYF
-	TRBJ1-5	15	TRBV6-1	-	TGTGCCAGCAGCGAGGGACGGGGGTATAGCGGGCCCCAGCATTTT	CASSEGRGYSGPQHF
-	TRBJ1-3	13	TRBV6-6	-	TGTGCCAGCGGCCCAAGCTCTGGAAACACCATATATTTT	CASGPSSGNTIYF
few	TRBJ2-2	15	TRBV7-9	TRBD1	TGTGCCAGCAGCCGGACAGGGGGTAACACCGGGGAGCTGTTTTTT	CASSRTGGNTGELFF
once	TRBJ2-7	13	TRBV29-1	-	TGCAGCGTTGACCTTGGGCCTCCCACAGAGCAGTACTTC	CSVDLGPPTEQYF
-	TRBJ1-5	12	TRBV11-3	TRBD1	TGTGCCAGCAGCGGGACAGGCCAGCCCCAGCATTTT	CASSGTGQPQHF
once	TRBJ1-5	12	TRBV5-6	-	TGTGCCAGCAGCGGCGGGATTGGGCCCCAGCATTTT	CASSGGIGPQHF
few	TRBJ1-4	16	TRBV19	TRBD1	TGTGCCAGTAGCGACCTTCCCGGGACAGGGAACGAAAAACTGTTTTTT	CASSDLPGTGNEKLFF
-	TRBJ2-5	17	TRBV12-5	-	TGTGCTAGTGGTTTGAGCAAAGAGGGAGGTCTCCAAGAGACCCAGTACTTC	CASGLSKEGGLQETQYF
-	TRBJ1-1	13	TRBV9	-	TGTGCCAGCAGTGGGGACACGAACACTGAAGCTTTCTTT	CASSGDTNTEAFF
-	TRBJ1-1	17	TRBV4-3	TRBD1	TGCGCCAGCACCTCCATAATACGGACAGGGGGCCTCACTGAAGCTTTCTTT	CASTSIIRTGGLTEAFF
-	TRBJ1-5	15	TRBV4-2	-	TGTGCCAGCAGCCAAGGTGGCGGAAGCAATCAGCCCCAGCATTTT	CASSQGGGSNQPQHF
once	TRBJ2-3	15	TRBV6-1	TRBD2	TGTGCCAGCAGAACCCGGGAGGGTAGCACAGATACGCAGTATTTT	CASRTREGSTDTQYF
-	TRBJ2-2	12	TRBV5-6	-	TGTGCCAGCAGCTTGACCGGGAGGGAGCTGTTTTTT	CASSLTGRELFF
-	TRBJ1-5	14	TRBV7-2	-	TGTGCCAGCAGCTTAGGAGGCGTGGGTCAGCCCCAGCATTTT	CASSLGGVGQPQHF
-	TRBJ1-5	15	TRBV21-1	-	TGTGCCAGCAGCCGAGCCGACAGGTGCAATCAGCCCCAGCATTTT	CASSRADRCNQPQHF
few	TRBJ2-7	14	TRBV18	TRBD1	TGTGCCAGCTCAACAGGTCGGGACAGCTACGAGCAGTACTTC	CASSTGRDSYEQYF
-	TRBJ2-1	14	TRBV11-2	TRBD2	TGTGCCAGCAGCTTAGCCGGGAGGGCCAATGAGCAGTTCTTC	CASSLAGRANEQFF
-	TRBJ1-1	14	TRBV10-3	-	TGTGCCACCCGAAGGGGGGGAAAGGATACTGAAGCTTTCTTT	CATRRGGKDTEAFF
few	TRBJ2-5	16	TRBV19	-	TGTGCCAGTAGCCAAAATCGCGGGGCCGTAGGTGAGACCCAGTACTTC	CASSQNRGAVGETQYF
-	TRBJ1-1	13	TRBV18	-	TGTGCCAGCTCACCCGACAGTAACACTGAAGCTTTCTTT	CASSPDSNTEAFF
-	TRBJ2-1	15	TRBV15	-	TGTGCCACCAGCACCCGCCTCAGCTCCTACAATGAGCAGTTCTTC	CATSTRLSSYNEQFF
-	TRBJ2-1	15	TRBV7-2	TRBD1	TGTGCCAGCAGCCCGGACAGGGGACCGCACAATGAGCAGTTCTTC	CASSPDRGPHNEQFF
-	TRBJ2-7	11	TRBV29-1	-	TGCAGCGTTGAGTACTCCTACGAGCAGTACTTC	CSVEYSYEQYF
-	TRBJ2-3	14	TRBV11-3	-	TGTGCCAGCAGCACCCATGGGCGTGTAGATACGCAGTATTTT	CASSTHGRVDTQYF
-	TRBJ2-7	13	TRBV6-6	-	TGTGCCAGCAGCCTACCCGGGGAGGACGAGCAGTACTTC	CASSLPGEDEQYF
-	TRBJ1-1	13	TRBV6-5	-	TGTGCCAGCAAAAGAGGGATAAACACTGAAGCTTTCTTT	CASKRGINTEAFF
few	TRBJ1-2	15	TRBV30	TRBD1	TGTGCCTGGGGTCCTTATGACAGGGCTAACTATGGCTACACCTTC	CAWGPYDRANYGYTF
few	TRBJ1-5	14	TRBV30	TRBD1	TGTGCCTGGAGCCGGGACAGGGGCAATCAGCCCCAGCATTTT	CAWSRDRGNQPQHF
-	TRBJ2-3	16	TRBV7-2	TRBD1	TGTGCCAGCAGCTTAGACAGGGGGGCATTTGCAGATACGCAGTATTTT	CASSLDRGAFADTQYF
-	TRBJ2-1	13	TRBV11-2	-	TGTGCCAGCAGCTTAGACAGGGTTAATGAGCAGTTCTTC	CASSLDRVNEQFF
-	TRBJ1-1	14	TRBV7-6	-	TGTGCCAGCAGCTCACTTTCTGCGAACACTGAAGCTTTCTTT	CASSSLSANTEAFF